Shown below are 26 T cell receptor beta chains from a single sample sequenced in a study of T-cell memory formation after mild COVID-19. MiXCR, run by TCRdb on the 5' RACE reads, gives a single entry per CDR3 protein. The table shows about 110,000 distinct CDR3 sequences, with 18% occurring only once. Sequenced input: PBMCs or a T cell subset sorted from them (not recorded which). These receptors originate from a man aged 18 to 29 who had mild COVID-19 (a few samples of this study predate the infection). Cell type and time point are not known.

Only a few counts were recorded for this clonotype. A read error may produce the germline difference seen at one junction end. V and J are TRBV7-8 and TRBJ1-2; D may be TRBD1 (5 bases). Germline V gene sequence: CDR1 SGHVS, CDR2 FQNEAQ. This CDR3 is built from 16 residues. The CDR3 sequence is CASSPTRVATNYGYTF. CDR3 in DNA: TGTGCCAGCAGCCCCACCAGGGTAGCCACTAATTATGGCTACACCTTC.

This clonotype was detected a few times. The chain uses TRBV18 and TRBJ2-7; the D is unclear. Germline values: CDR1 KGHSH, CDR2 LQKENI. This CDR3 is built from 15 residues. V lost 3 bases to trimming and J lost 0 bases, with 12 bases between them. The CDR3 bases are TGTGCCAGCTCACCGTCCCTGGGTGGCTCCTACGAGCAGTACGTC. This translates into CASSPSLGGSYEQYV.

This clonotype was seen at least ten times. This rearrangement joins TRBV7-2 to TRBJ2-5, with 8 bases fitting TRBD2. With 5 bases clipped from V and 3 bases from J, the junction kept 5 bases outside the gene matches. This CDR3 region has 14 residues. Germline values: CDR1 SGHTA, CDR2 FQGNSA. The CDR3 here is CASSQNSGKETQYF. The CDR3 nucleotides are TGTGCCAGCAGCCAAAATAGCGGGAAAGAGACCCAGTACTTC.

The chain links TRBV7-8 to TRBJ2-7, with 12 bases matching TRBD2. The junction had 3 bases not matched to a gene; V was cut back by 5 bases and J by 7 bases. CDR1 is SGHVS, CDR2 FQNEAQ, per germline. This CDR3 has 13 residues. The CDR3: CASSLGLAGEQYV. CDR3 bases: TGTGCCAGCAGCCTAGGACTAGCGGGGGAGCAGTACGTC.

V gene TRBV9 combines with J gene TRBJ2-5, with 8 bases aligning to TRBD1. Germline V gives CDR1 SGDLS, CDR2 YYNGEE. Germline trimming cut 4 bases from V and 4 bases from J; bases unmatched to any gene: 6. The CDR3 has 14 residues. The CDR3 here is CASSPGQGRETQYF. The CDR3 nucleotides read TGTGCCAGCAGCCCCGGACAGGGCCGAGAGACCCAGTACTTC.

The chain links TRBV7-2 to TRBJ2-7; 15 positions match TRBD2. This CDR3 contains 18 residues. CDR1 SGHTA and CDR2 FQGNSA come from the germline V gene. J was trimmed by 6 bases and V by 5 bases; bases with no gene match: 14. Written as DNA, the CDR3 is TGTGCCAGCAGCCGACAAGCGGGACTAGCGGGGGGCTCCGTCGAGCAGTACTTC. Its translation: CASSRQAGLAGGSVEQYF.

This chain uses TRBV12-3 or TRBV12-4 with TRBJ2-5; no definite D call. The CDR3 runs to 13 residues. Trimming shortened V by 6 bases and J by 3 bases, and 11 bases separated the two germline ends. This chain's CDR3 is CASSPLQKETQYF. In DNA, the CDR3 is TGTGCCAGCAGCCCCCTGCAGAAAGAGACCCAGTACTTC.

This clonotype has ten or more counts. The chain recombines TRBV7-6 with TRBJ2-5; D is uncertain. The V and J ends lost 0 bases and 3 bases respectively, with 14 bases between them. This CDR3 is built from 16 residues. Per the germline V gene, CDR1 is SGHVS and CDR2 is FNYEAQ. The CDR3 sequence is CASSLALRVGKETQYF. Written as DNA, the CDR3 is TGTGCCAGCAGCTTAGCGCTAAGGGTAGGAAAAGAGACCCAGTACTTC. Combining the CDR3 with reference TRBV7-6 and TRBJ2-5 gives the whole variable domain GAGVSQSPRYKVTKRGQDVALRCDPISGHVSLYWYRQALGQGPEFLTYFNYEAQQDKSGLPNDRFSAERPEGSISTLTIQRTEQRDSAMYRCASSLALRVGKETQYFGPGTRLLVL.

This clonotype was seen a few times. The V call is TRBV5-1, the J call TRBJ1-6; TRBD1 aligns across 8 bases. The CDR3 totals 16 residues. CDR1 is SGHRS, CDR2 YFSETQ, per germline. V lost 0 bases, J lost 10 bases, and 9 bases stayed unmatched. The chain's CDR3 is CASSLAPQGANSPLHF. CDR3 in DNA: TGCGCCAGCAGCTTGGCCCCCCAGGGGGCAAACTCACCCCTCCACTTT.

This clonotype turned up a few times. The V and J genes are TRBV5-1 and TRBJ2-1, with D perhaps TRBD1 (5 bases). The CDR3 runs 16 residues. With 4 bases removed from V and 1 base from J, the gap between germline ends came to 15 bases. The germline V gene has CDR1 SGHRS and CDR2 YFSETQ. The CDR3: CASSTLQGSSYNEQFF. The CDR3 DNA sequence: TGCGCCAGCAGCACCCTTCAGGGTTCTTCCTACAATGAGCAGTTCTTC.

This clonotype was observed a few times. V is TRBV12-3 or TRBV12-4 and J is TRBJ2-2; no definite D call. This CDR3 is 12 amino acids long. The germline V and J ends were trimmed by 3 bases and 6 bases, with 5 bases remaining between them. CDR3 sequence: CASSFEAGELFF. The CDR3 DNA is TGTGCCAGCAGTTTTGAAGCCGGGGAGCTGTTTTTT.

The genes are TRBV6-2 or TRBV6-3 and TRBJ2-7; D remains unclear. V lost 0 bases to trimming and J lost 3 bases, with 9 bases between them. The CDR3 extends over 14 amino acids. Germline V CDR1 and CDR2: MNHEY, SVGEGT. The DNA of the CDR3 is TGTGCCAGCAGTTACTCAGGCAGAATCTACGAGCAGTACGTC. It codes for CASSYSGRIYEQYV.

The V call is TRBV3-1, the J call TRBJ2-5; D may be TRBD2 (5 bases). V shed 5 bases and J shed 5 bases, with 9 bases lying between them. Germline V lookup: CDR1 LGHDT, CDR2 YNNKEL (reference sequence). This CDR3 comprises 12 residues. The DNA of the CDR3 is TGTGCCAGCAGCGAGGACTGGGAGACCCAGTACTTC. Protein product: CASSEDWETQYF.

This clonotype came up a few times. The V call is TRBV9, the J call TRBJ2-7; D is possibly TRBD1 (6 bases). Per the germline V gene, CDR1 is SGDLS and CDR2 is YYNGEE. This CDR3 is built from 14 residues. Between the trimmed V and J ends, which lost 0 bases and 3 bases, there was a span of 10 bases. The CDR3 DNA sequence: TGTGCCAGCAGCGTAGCCCCAGGGGACTACGAGCAGTACTTC. As protein: CASSVAPGDYEQYF. The whole variable domain, remainder taken from reference TRBV9 and TRBJ2-7, is DSGVTQTPKHLITATGQRVTLRCSPRSGDLSVYWYQQSLDQGLQFLIQYYNGEERAKGNILERFSAQQFPDLHSELNLSSLELGDSALYFCASSVAPGDYEQYFGPGTRLTVT.

This clonotype was observed a handful of times. The CDR3 loop reads CASSLATTETQYF. CDR3 DNA: TGTGCCAGCAGCTTAGCCACAACAGAGACCCAGTACTTC. J is TRBJ2-5 and V is TRBV7-2; D not certain. Trimming took off 0 bases at V and 4 bases at J, with 6 bases between the two ends. The CDR3 is 13 amino acids. Per the germline V gene, CDR1 is SGHTA and CDR2 is FQGNSA.

V usage is TRBV12-3 or TRBV12-4 and J usage is TRBJ1-1; D gene ambiguous. The V end lost 4 bases, the J end lost 4 bases, and 16 bases lay between the germline ends. The CDR3 has 15 amino acids. Written as DNA, the CDR3 is TGTGCCAGCAGTTATGGAAGGGCAGGCGGCACTGAAGCTTTCTTT. Translated, it gives CASSYGRAGGTEAFF.

This clonotype was found many times. The V and J genes are TRBV4-1 and TRBJ1-5, with D perhaps matching TRBD1 (5 bases). Germline V gene lookup returns CDR1 MGHRA and CDR2 YSYEKL. There are 16 residues in the CDR3. V was pared by 3 bases and J by 9 bases, with 21 bases between. The CDR3 nucleotides are TGCGCCAGCAGCCAGATAGATATGGGGCTGGCGGGGCCCCAGCATTTT. Its protein is CASSQIDMGLAGPQHF.

The chain has TRBV4-3 and TRBJ2-3, with 7 bases lining up with TRBD2. V lost 0 bases and J lost 1; bases outside the gene matches: 10. The germline V gene encodes CDR1 LGHNA and CDR2 YSLEER. The CDR3 length is 18 residues. The CDR3 DNA is TGCGCCAGCAGCCAAGATCTTGGATTCCGGGGGGGCACAGATACGCAGTATTTT. As protein: CASSQDLGFRGGTDTQYF.

This clonotype showed up just a few times. The rearrangement joins TRBV20-1 to TRBJ1-5, with 9 nucleotides matching TRBD1. V lost 6 bases and J lost 5; bases outside the gene matches: 11. Germline V gene data show CDR1 as DFQATT and CDR2 as SNEGSKA (reference sequence). The CDR3 has 15 amino acids. DNA of the CDR3: TGCAGTGCGGTCCGGGACAGGGCGGGGGATCAGCCCCAGCATTTT. This encodes CSAVRDRAGDQPQHF.

The chain joins TRBV12-3 or TRBV12-4 to TRBJ2-3; D not certain. This CDR3 has 13 amino acids. V gave up 3 bases and J gave up 5 bases, with 9 bases separating them. CDR3 residues: CASSLQAIDTQYF. The DNA of the CDR3 is TGTGCCAGCAGTTTGCAGGCCATAGATACGCAGTATTTT.

The genes are TRBV14 and TRBJ1-2, with 7 nucleotides matching TRBD1. With 1 base clipped from V and 3 bases from J, the junction kept 2 bases outside the gene matches. Per germline, CDR1 SGHDN and CDR2 FVKESK. The CDR3 has 14 amino acids. The CDR3 region is CASSQGGTDYGYTF. The CDR3 DNA reads as TGTGCCAGCAGCCAAGGGGGGACAGACTATGGCTACACCTTC.

This clonotype was seen more than once but under ten times. This chain links TRBV5-1 with TRBJ2-3; 8 nucleotides agree with TRBD2. The germline V gene encodes CDR1 SGHRS and CDR2 YFSETQ. This CDR3 has 15 residues. The trim removed 3 bases at V and 3 bases at J, leaving 6 bases unmatched. The CDR3 loop reads CASSSGLVRTDTQYF. In DNA, the CDR3 is TGCGCCAGCAGCTCGGGACTAGTTCGTACAGATACGCAGTATTTT.

This rearrangement joins TRBV7-2 to TRBJ1-5, with D hard to call. CDR3 length equals 12 residues. Trimming took off 5 bases at V and 5 bases at J, with 7 bases between the two ends. Germline-derived CDR1 and CDR2 are SGHTA and FQGNSA. This CDR3 is CASSEGHQPQHF. Here the CDR3 DNA reads TGTGCCAGCAGCGAGGGTCATCAGCCCCAGCATTTT.

This clonotype was found a few times. The chain employs TRBV10-3 and TRBJ2-1, with 7 bases matching TRBD1. CDR1 ENHRY and CDR2 SYGVKD come from the germline V gene. The V and J ends lost 6 bases and 1 base, in that order; junction bases with no gene match: 12. The CDR3 is 17 amino acids. The CDR3 coding sequence is TGTGCCATCAGCGCGATCCAGGGGGAACGATCCTACAATGAGCAGTTCTTC. Its translation: CAISAIQGERSYNEQFF.

CDR3 coding DNA: TGTGCCAGCAGCTTAGATTCGGGTTTAGGGTTCTTC. Translated, it gives CASSLDSGLGFF. The J gene is TRBJ2-1, the V gene TRBV11-2; D is undetermined. Germline CDR1 and CDR2: SGHAT and FQNNGV. Trimming removed 0 bases from V and 15 bases from J, with 12 bases in between. This CDR3 is 12 amino acids long.

This chain links TRBV5-6 with TRBJ1-1; 10 bases map to TRBD1. The germline V gene encodes CDR1 SGHDT and CDR2 YYEEEE. This CDR3 contains 13 residues. Losses at the gene ends were 10 bases for V and 4 bases for J; bases not matched to a gene: 7. This chain's CDR3 is CAGQTGGRTEAFF. The CDR3 DNA sequence: TGTGCCGGACAGACAGGGGGCCGCACTGAAGCTTTCTTT.